This T cell receptor beta chain appears in the sequencing data of a study of identical twins. Study-wide points: The study based its conclusions on cross-sectional statistical analysis and did not follow the same donors. Fewer insertions were carried by abundant cord blood beta clonotypes, but none was seen in memory repertoires. Analyses of zero insertions could, in part, be confounded by invariant MAIT and iNKT cells.

Among all donors, each was a healthy Caucasian. MiXCR, run by TCRdb on the 5' RACE reads, gives a single entry per CDR3 protein. The top ten clones hold roughly 3% of a sample with around 570,000 distinct CDR3 sequences, approximately 10% of them seen once. This clonotype was counted many times. What it binds is not known. Germline CDR1 and CDR2: SQVTM and ANQGSEA. This CDR3 region has 13 residues. The junction had 8 bases not matched to a gene; V was cut back by 7 bases and J by 2 bases. These sequences were also reported in another study, on yellow fever vaccine responses in identical twins.

Sequencing was performed on PBMCs. V is TRBV29-1 and J is TRBJ2-7; 7 nucleotides match TRBD1. This TCR derives from a woman under 30 in good health. CDR3 bases: TGCAGCGCTAGACAGGGAATCCCCTACGAGCAGTACTTC. Its translation: CSARQGIPYEQYF.